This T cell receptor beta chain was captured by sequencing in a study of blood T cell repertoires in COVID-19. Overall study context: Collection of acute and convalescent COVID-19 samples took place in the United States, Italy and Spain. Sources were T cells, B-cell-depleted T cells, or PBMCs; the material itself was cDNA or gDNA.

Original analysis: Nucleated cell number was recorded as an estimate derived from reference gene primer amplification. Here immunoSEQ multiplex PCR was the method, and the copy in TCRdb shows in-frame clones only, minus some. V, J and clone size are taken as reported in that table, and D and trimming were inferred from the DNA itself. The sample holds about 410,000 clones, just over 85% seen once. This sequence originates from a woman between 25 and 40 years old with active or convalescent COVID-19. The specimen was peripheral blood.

DNA of the CDR3: TGCGCCAGCAGCCCCAGTGGGGGCAGCAATCAGCCCCAGCATTTT. Translated, it gives CASSPSGGSNQPQHF. This sequence joins TRBV5-1 and TRBJ1-5, with a possible D match to TRBD1 (6 bases). The CDR3 runs 15 residues. Germline-derived CDR1 and CDR2 are SGHRS and YFSETQ. The V and J ends lost 4 bases and 1 base respectively, with 12 bases between them.